This paragraph covers one T cell receptor beta chain sequence. Antigen unknown. The data were taken from a study of cytotoxic CD8 clonotypes in ibrutinib-treated CLL. General study results and limits: Baseline clonality was higher than in age-matched healthy donors and moved in step with circulating CD8+ T-cell counts.

V was trimmed by 7 bases and J by 7 bases, leaving 17 bases between them. The CDR3 has 14 amino acids. CDR1 MNHEY and CDR2 SVGAGI come from the germline V gene. This table comes from immunoSEQ multiplex PCR, and its TCRdb copy is limited to in-frame clones, with some not included. The table includes about 140,000 clones, 91% detected once. This TCR was recovered from a human donor with chronic lymphocytic leukemia. The chain combines TRBV6-5 with TRBJ2-1; D call uncertain. Sequencing was performed on PBMCs, taken after 12 months of ibrutinib treatment. CDR3 nucleotide sequence: TGTGCCAGCACCGTCGGTGAGCCGGCGAATGAGCAGTTCTTC. Protein product: CASTVGEPANEQFF.